This TCR beta chain is from a study of T-cell reconstitution after alpha-beta-depleted transplantation in children. Notes on the study in general: It was surviving recipient T cells and thymic progenitors that gave some patients high TCRbeta diversity at day 60. One year after transplant, T-cell counts and diversity came mostly from newly produced T cells. The origin of alpha-beta T cells about two months after transplant was reportedly several hundred expanded graft clones.

This clonotype was seen at least ten times. The target antigen is unknown. The CDR3 loop spans 16 amino acids. The V and J ends lost 3 bases and 6 bases, in that order; junction bases with no gene match: 7. CDR1 and CDR2 (germline): KGHSH, LQKENI. It was with unique molecular identifiers that the TCRbeta library was prepared. TCRdb called the PCR reads again in MiXCR, with one record for every CDR3 protein. Of about 7,600 distinct CDR3 sequences in the sample, approximately 5.6% are singletons; the top ten hold more than 20%. This rearrangement joins TRBV18 to TRBJ1-5; the match to TRBD1 covers 11 bases. The clonotype originates from a child less than two years old who had a stem cell transplant for acute myeloid leukemia, so the T cells may come from the graft donor. The sequenced sample was PBMCs, mostly from graft donor cells, obtained 180 days after TCRalphabeta/CD19-depleted stem cell transplant. CDR3 in amino acids: CASSPQDRGLGQPQHF. Written as DNA, the CDR3 is TGTGCCAGCTCACCCCAGGACAGGGGGCTAGGTCAGCCCCAGCATTTT.